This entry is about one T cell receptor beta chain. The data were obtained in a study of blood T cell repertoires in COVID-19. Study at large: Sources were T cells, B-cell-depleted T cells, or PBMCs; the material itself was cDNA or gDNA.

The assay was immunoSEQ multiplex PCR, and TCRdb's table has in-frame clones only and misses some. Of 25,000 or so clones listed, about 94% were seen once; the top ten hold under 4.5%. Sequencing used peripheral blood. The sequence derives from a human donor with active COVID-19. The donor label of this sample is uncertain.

CDR3 region: CASSLVGPLSTNEKLFF. CDR3 sequence (DNA): TGTGCCAGCAGCTTAGTGGGCCCTTTATCCACTAATGAAAAACTGTTTTTT. The chain combines TRBV7-8 with TRBJ1-4; D unresolved. The CDR3 runs to 17 residues. Germline V gene lookup returns CDR1 SGHVS and CDR2 FQNEAQ. V lost 1 base and J 2 bases, leaving 14 bases between the germline ends.